Sequencing of this T cell receptor (beta chain) was carried out in a study of cytomegalovirus exposure and HLA in healthy donors. Data came from immunoSEQ multiplex PCR; TCRdb stores just in-frame clones and leaves some out. Of 150,000 to 200,000 clones listed, about 90% are singletons. CDR1 SGHDN and CDR2 FVKESK come from the germline V gene. This CDR3 region has 15 residues. V lost 4 bases, J lost 7 bases, and 11 bases stayed unmatched. Sample: PBMCs. This sequence joins TRBV14 and TRBJ1-2, with 8 nucleotides matching TRBD1. The source is a woman under 30 in good health and CMV-seropositive. CDR3 in amino acids: CASSPPAGGLLGYTF. The CDR3 nucleotides read TGTGCCAGCAGCCCCCCCGCAGGGGGCTTGCTTGGCTACACCTTC.